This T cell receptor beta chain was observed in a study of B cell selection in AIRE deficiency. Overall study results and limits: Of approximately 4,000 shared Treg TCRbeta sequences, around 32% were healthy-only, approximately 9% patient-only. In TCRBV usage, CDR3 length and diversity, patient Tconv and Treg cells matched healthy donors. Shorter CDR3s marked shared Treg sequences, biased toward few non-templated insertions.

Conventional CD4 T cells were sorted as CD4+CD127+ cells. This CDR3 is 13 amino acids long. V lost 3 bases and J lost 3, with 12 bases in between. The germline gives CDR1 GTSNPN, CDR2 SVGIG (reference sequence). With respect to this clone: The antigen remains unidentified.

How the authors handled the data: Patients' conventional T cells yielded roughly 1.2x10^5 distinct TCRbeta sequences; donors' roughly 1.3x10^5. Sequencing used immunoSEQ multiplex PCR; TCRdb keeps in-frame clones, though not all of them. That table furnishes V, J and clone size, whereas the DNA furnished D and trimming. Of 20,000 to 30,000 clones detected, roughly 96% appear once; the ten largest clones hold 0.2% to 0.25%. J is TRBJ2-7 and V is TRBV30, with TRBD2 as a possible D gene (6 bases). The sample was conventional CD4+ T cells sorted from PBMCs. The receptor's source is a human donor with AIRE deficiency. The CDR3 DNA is TGTGCCTGGAGCCCAAAGGGAGGCTACGAGCAGTACTTC. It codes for CAWSPKGGYEQYF.